This T cell receptor (beta chain) was recovered during a study of cytomegalovirus exposure and HLA in healthy donors. Study results and caveats: The authors later linked a missense DCLRE1C variant to TCR beta V- and J-gene trimming. In a later analysis, most CMV-associated TCR beta chains appeared HLA-restricted.

With regard to this clone: Its antigen is as yet unknown.

Germline V gene lookup returns CDR1 MGHRA and CDR2 YSYEKL. V was trimmed by 1 base and J by 6 bases, leaving 9 bases between them. The CDR3 runs to 14 residues. The PCR contained 60 Vbeta and 13 Jbeta primers. Here immunoSEQ multiplex PCR was the method, and the copy in TCRdb shows in-frame clones only, minus some. This table has about 130,000 clones, around 75% appearing once. Sequenced sample: PBMCs. The chain carries TRBV4-1 and TRBJ1-4; a possible D gene is TRBD1 (6 bases). The TCR sequence derives from a man aged 55-75 years in good health and CMV-seropositive. The CDR3 bases are TGCGCCAGCAGCCAAGGGGCAGGGGATGAAAAACTGTTTTTT. Its protein product is CASSQGAGDEKLFF.